The rows below give T cell receptor beta chains drawn from one sample of a study of blood T cell repertoires in COVID-19. Sequenced by immunoSEQ multiplex PCR; TCRdb stores in-frame clones only, minus some. Found here are 90,000 to 150,000 clones, roughly 76% of them singletons; the top ten hold 10%. The material sequenced was peripheral blood. These receptors originate from a human donor in a cohort sampled during active COVID-19. Both conserved end residues are part of each CDR3. Fields, in order: V gene, clone size, J gene, D gene, CDR3 protein, CDR3 DNA. The D gene is left open where the match is weak. For some rows the clone size is stated as once, few or many, or as a class when expanded; others skip it.

v_gene: TRBV30
abundance: NA
j_gene: TRBJ1-4
d_gene: NA
CDR3aa: CAWSWDYNEKLFF
CDR3nt: TGTGCCTGGAGTTGGGACTATAATGAAAAACTGTTTTTT

v_gene: TRBV4-3
abundance: few
j_gene: TRBJ1-6
d_gene: TRBD1
CDR3aa: CASSPNRGRNSPLHF
CDR3nt: TGCGCCAGCAGCCCCAACAGGGGAAGAAATTCACCCCTCCACTTT

v_gene: TRBV6-5
abundance: once
j_gene: TRBJ2-1
d_gene: TRBD2
CDR3aa: CASSLSGSSYNEQFF
CDR3nt: TGTGCCAGCAGTCTAAGCGGGAGCTCCTACAATGAGCAGTTCTTC

v_gene: TRBV6-2/TRBV6-3
abundance: NA
j_gene: TRBJ1-1
d_gene: NA
CDR3aa: CASSYMGGLAFF
CDR3nt: TGTGCCAGCAGTTACATGGGGGGGCTAGCTTTCTTT

v_gene: TRBV19
abundance: NA
j_gene: TRBJ2-1
d_gene: TRBD2
CDR3aa: CASSIMPSGGVEQFF
CDR3nt: TGTGCCAGTAGTATAATGCCTAGCGGGGGGGTTGAGCAGTTCTTC

v_gene: TRBV7-3
abundance: NA
j_gene: TRBJ2-1
d_gene: NA
CDR3aa: CASSLTGQGGDEQFF
CDR3nt: TGTGCCAGCAGCCTAACAGGACAGGGAGGGGATGAGCAGTTCTTC

v_gene: TRBV28
abundance: once
j_gene: TRBJ1-4
d_gene: TRBD1
CDR3aa: CASSGLDRAGGEKLFF
CDR3nt: TGTGCCAGCAGTGGGCTAGACAGGGCCGGCGGTGAAAAACTGTTTTTT

v_gene: TRBV7-2
abundance: NA
j_gene: TRBJ1-2
d_gene: NA
CDR3aa: CASSLDGGRTYYTF
CDR3nt: TGTGCCAGCAGCTTAGATGGAGGGAGAACCTACTACACCTTC

v_gene: TRBV14
abundance: NA
j_gene: TRBJ1-2
d_gene: NA
CDR3aa: CASSQVGRGRSSYGYTF
CDR3nt: TGTGCCAGCAGCCAAGTTGGGAGAGGGCGCTCCAGCTATGGCTACACCTTC

v_gene: TRBV11-3
abundance: NA
j_gene: TRBJ1-1
d_gene: NA
CDR3aa: CASSFGRGATEAFF
CDR3nt: TGTGCCAGCAGCTTCGGCAGGGGCGCCACTGAAGCTTTCTTT

v_gene: TRBV29-1
abundance: NA
j_gene: TRBJ2-5
d_gene: NA
CDR3aa: CSVVGPGETQYF
CDR3nt: TGCAGCGTTGTAGGGCCAGGGGAGACCCAGTACTTC

v_gene: TRBV19
abundance: NA
j_gene: TRBJ2-7
d_gene: NA
CDR3aa: CASSADSAWTYEQYF
CDR3nt: TGTGCCAGTAGTGCGGACAGCGCCTGGACCTACGAGCAGTACTTC

v_gene: TRBV21-1
abundance: NA
j_gene: TRBJ2-2
d_gene: NA
CDR3aa: CASSKKGQGAGGELFF
CDR3nt: TGTGCCAGCAGCAAAAAGGGACAGGGGGCTGGCGGGGAGCTGTTTTTT

v_gene: TRBV9
abundance: NA
j_gene: TRBJ1-3
d_gene: TRBD1
CDR3aa: CASSVEGQGASSGNTIYF
CDR3nt: TGTGCCAGCAGCGTAGAGGGACAGGGGGCGAGCTCTGGAAACACCATATATTTT

v_gene: TRBV6-5
abundance: NA
j_gene: TRBJ1-4
d_gene: NA
CDR3aa: CASSYSQAYANEKLFF
CDR3nt: TGTGCCAGCAGTTACTCACAGGCTTACGCGAATGAAAAACTGTTTTTT

v_gene: TRBV4-2
abundance: NA
j_gene: TRBJ2-7
d_gene: NA
CDR3aa: CASSQGAGVDSYEQYF
CDR3nt: TGTGCCAGCAGCCAGGGGGCGGGGGTCGACTCCTACGAGCAGTACTTC

v_gene: TRBV7-9
abundance: NA
j_gene: TRBJ2-1
d_gene: NA
CDR3aa: CASSRGGTEGSYNEQFF
CDR3nt: TGTGCCAGCAGCCGAGGGGGGACAGAGGGTTCCTACAATGAGCAGTTCTTC

v_gene: TRBV7-8
abundance: NA
j_gene: TRBJ1-1
d_gene: NA
CDR3aa: CASSLEGVGVFTEAFF
CDR3nt: TGTGCCAGCAGCTTAGAGGGAGTGGGTGTTTTTACTGAAGCTTTCTTT

v_gene: TRBV4-2
abundance: NA
j_gene: TRBJ2-7
d_gene: TRBD2
CDR3aa: CASSQLLAGEYEQYF
CDR3nt: TGTGCCAGCAGCCAACTGCTAGCGGGAGAATACGAGCAGTACTTC

v_gene: TRBV5-1
abundance: NA
j_gene: TRBJ2-6
d_gene: TRBD1
CDR3aa: CASSLLGQGARGANVLTF
CDR3nt: TGCGCCAGCAGCTTGCTGGGACAGGGGGCGCGAGGGGCCAACGTCCTGACTTTC

v_gene: TRBV27
abundance: NA
j_gene: TRBJ2-6
d_gene: NA
CDR3aa: CASSLQGPGANVLTF
CDR3nt: TGTGCCAGCAGTTTACAGGGTCCTGGGGCCAACGTCCTGACTTTC

v_gene: TRBV7-8
abundance: NA
j_gene: TRBJ2-2
d_gene: TRBD2
CDR3aa: CASSLGLVRIGLAGNTGELFF
CDR3nt: TGTGCCAGCAGCTTAGGTTTGGTTCGGATTGGACTAGCGGGGAACACCGGGGAGCTGTTTTTT

v_gene: TRBV11-3
abundance: NA
j_gene: TRBJ2-3
d_gene: TRBD2
CDR3aa: CASSSRLAGVLTDTQYF
CDR3nt: TGTGCCAGCAGCTCCCGACTAGCGGGGGTTCTCACAGATACGCAGTATTTT

v_gene: TRBV5-5
abundance: NA
j_gene: TRBJ2-1
d_gene: NA
CDR3aa: CASSLGVTGHNEQFF
CDR3nt: TGTGCCAGCAGCTTGGGGGTCACAGGGCACAATGAGCAGTTCTTC

v_gene: TRBV3-1/TRBV3-2
abundance: NA
j_gene: TRBJ1-1
d_gene: TRBD1
CDR3aa: CASSPYQGAGTEAFF
CDR3nt: TGTGCCAGCAGCCCCTACCAGGGGGCCGGTACTGAAGCTTTCTTT

v_gene: TRBV11-3
abundance: NA
j_gene: TRBJ1-6
d_gene: NA
CDR3aa: CASSPLYNSPLHF
CDR3nt: TGTGCCAGCAGCCCGTTGTATAATTCACCCCTCCACTTT

v_gene: TRBV7-2
abundance: NA
j_gene: TRBJ2-5
d_gene: TRBD2
CDR3aa: CASSLAGLAGVETQYF
CDR3nt: TGTGCCAGCAGCTTAGCGGGACTAGCGGGGGTAGAGACCCAGTACTTC

v_gene: TRBV28
abundance: NA
j_gene: TRBJ2-1
d_gene: TRBD2
CDR3aa: CASSPRLAGAPYNEQFF
CDR3nt: TGTGCCAGCAGTCCCCGACTAGCGGGAGCCCCCTACAATGAGCAGTTCTTC

v_gene: TRBV9
abundance: NA
j_gene: TRBJ1-2
d_gene: TRBD1
CDR3aa: CASSVVTGEGYTF
CDR3nt: TGTGCCAGCAGCGTAGTAACAGGGGAGGGCTACACCTTC

v_gene: TRBV3-1/TRBV3-2
abundance: NA
j_gene: TRBJ2-7
d_gene: TRBD1
CDR3aa: CASSQATGGYEQYF
CDR3nt: TGTGCCAGCAGCCAAGCAACAGGGGGCTACGAGCAGTACTTC

v_gene: TRBV6-2/TRBV6-3
abundance: once
j_gene: TRBJ1-5
d_gene: NA
CDR3aa: CASSYAGARNQLQHF
CDR3nt: TGTGCCAGCAGTTACGCGGGGGCCCGCAATCAGCTCCAGCATTTT

v_gene: TRBV3-1/TRBV3-2
abundance: NA
j_gene: TRBJ2-2
d_gene: TRBD2
CDR3aa: CASSQLGSGRPGELFF
CDR3nt: TGTGCCAGCAGCCAACTAGGTAGCGGGAGGCCCGGGGAGCTGTTTTTT

v_gene: TRBV5-4
abundance: NA
j_gene: TRBJ2-7
d_gene: TRBD2
CDR3aa: CASRGRTSGSGEQYF
CDR3nt: TGTGCCAGCAGGGGGAGGACTAGCGGGAGCGGCGAGCAGTACTTC

v_gene: TRBV6-2/TRBV6-3
abundance: NA
j_gene: TRBJ1-1
d_gene: TRBD1
CDR3aa: CASSYPQGVVTEAFF
CDR3nt: TGTGCCAGCAGTTACCCCCAGGGGGTTGTCACTGAAGCTTTCTTT

v_gene: TRBV9
abundance: NA
j_gene: TRBJ1-6
d_gene: TRBD1
CDR3aa: CASSAEDRGLSRPLHF
CDR3nt: TGTGCCAGCAGCGCTGAGGACAGGGGATTATCAAGACCCCTCCACTTT

v_gene: TRBV4-2
abundance: NA
j_gene: TRBJ2-1
d_gene: TRBD2
CDR3aa: CASSQVRAGGFNEQFF
CDR3nt: TGTGCCAGCAGCCAAGTTAGGGCGGGAGGGTTCAATGAGCAGTTCTTC

v_gene: TRBV28
abundance: NA
j_gene: TRBJ1-2
d_gene: NA
CDR3aa: CASSTTANYGYTF
CDR3nt: TGTGCCAGCAGTACCACAGCTAACTATGGCTACACCTTC

v_gene: TRBV28
abundance: NA
j_gene: TRBJ2-1
d_gene: TRBD2
CDR3aa: CASLGSSGLAGVAYNEQFF
CDR3nt: TGTGCCAGCCTTGGGTCTTCGGGACTAGCGGGAGTGGCCTACAATGAGCAGTTCTTC

v_gene: TRBV6-1
abundance: NA
j_gene: TRBJ2-2
d_gene: TRBD2
CDR3aa: CASSEKSGRGGTGELFF
CDR3nt: TGTGCCAGCAGTGAAAAGAGCGGGAGGGGGGGAACCGGGGAGCTGTTTTTT

v_gene: TRBV24-1
abundance: NA
j_gene: TRBJ2-1
d_gene: TRBD2
CDR3aa: CATRDGLGGNEQFF
CDR3nt: TGTGCCACCAGGGATGGACTAGGCGGGAATGAGCAGTTCTTC

v_gene: TRBV12-3/TRBV12-4
abundance: NA
j_gene: TRBJ1-1
d_gene: NA
CDR3aa: CASSPRENTEAFF
CDR3nt: TGTGCCAGCAGTCCCCGGGAGAACACTGAAGCTTTCTTT

v_gene: TRBV11-3
abundance: NA
j_gene: TRBJ2-5
d_gene: NA
CDR3aa: CASSFRVQETQYF
CDR3nt: TGTGCCAGCAGCTTCCGGGTTCAAGAGACCCAGTACTTC

v_gene: TRBV29-1
abundance: NA
j_gene: TRBJ2-5
d_gene: TRBD2
CDR3aa: CSVQREYSSGETQYF
CDR3nt: TGCAGCGTTCAGCGGGAATATTCTTCGGGCGAGACCCAGTACTTC

v_gene: TRBV19
abundance: NA
j_gene: TRBJ2-7
d_gene: TRBD2
CDR3aa: CASSSRGGLAYEQYF
CDR3nt: TGTGCCAGTAGTAGCCGTGGGGGACTAGCCTACGAGCAGTACTTC

v_gene: TRBV13
abundance: NA
j_gene: TRBJ1-1
d_gene: NA
CDR3aa: CASSLGTVNTEAFF
CDR3nt: TGTGCCAGCAGCTTAGGGACAGTGAACACTGAAGCTTTCTTT

v_gene: TRBV19
abundance: NA
j_gene: TRBJ1-2
d_gene: NA
CDR3aa: CASSPRTVAYGYTF
CDR3nt: TGTGCCAGTAGTCCCCGGACAGTCGCCTATGGCTACACCTTC

v_gene: TRBV11-2
abundance: NA
j_gene: TRBJ1-2
d_gene: TRBD1
CDR3aa: CASSPRDRGGYTF
CDR3nt: TGTGCCAGCAGCCCCCGGGACAGGGGTGGCTACACCTTC